This T cell receptor beta chain was recorded in a study of T-cell memory formation after mild COVID-19. Study-level background: Clusters were largely donor specific.

TCRdb ran MiXCR on the 5' RACE reads and lists one entry per CDR3 protein. The data contain roughly 320,000 distinct CDR3 sequences, under 30% of them singletons. As for this clonotype: The antigen is unknown.

The CDR3 runs 13 residues. Losses at the gene ends were 3 bases for V and 4 bases for J; bases not matched to a gene: 4. Germline CDR1 DFQATT, CDR2 SNEGSKA (reference sequence). Study results and limitations: Shrinking CD4+ clones resided mostly in CM and EM, and CD8+ ones in EMRA.

The TCR originated in an adult woman who had mild COVID-19 (a few samples of this study predate the infection). Cell type and time point are not known. The genes are TRBV20-1 and TRBJ2-5, with 8 positions matching TRBD2. Sequenced input: PBMCs or a T cell subset sorted from them (not recorded which). CDR3 amino acids: CSASPLAGETQYF. The CDR3 bases are TGCAGTGCTAGCCCCCTAGCGGGAGAGACCCAGTACTTC.